This TCR beta chain originates from a study of blood T cell repertoires in COVID-19. Some clones are missing from TCRdb's copy, which holds only in-frame ones; the method was immunoSEQ multiplex PCR. Of 200,000 to 250,000 clones listed, more than 85% are singletons. This clonotype was sampled from a man in his sixties with acute or convalescent COVID-19. Sequencing input: peripheral blood.

CDR3 in amino acids: CASSKAGGPFQNIQYF. The DNA for the CDR3 is TGTGCCAGCAGTAAGGCCGGGGGGCCATTTCAAAACATTCAGTACTTC. The chain is built from TRBV25-1 and TRBJ2-4, with D tentatively TRBD2 (7 bases). The length of the CDR3 is 16 residues. V was shortened by 5 bases and J by 5 bases, with 19 bases between the two germline ends. The V gene's germline CDR1 is MGHDK and CDR2 SYGVNS.